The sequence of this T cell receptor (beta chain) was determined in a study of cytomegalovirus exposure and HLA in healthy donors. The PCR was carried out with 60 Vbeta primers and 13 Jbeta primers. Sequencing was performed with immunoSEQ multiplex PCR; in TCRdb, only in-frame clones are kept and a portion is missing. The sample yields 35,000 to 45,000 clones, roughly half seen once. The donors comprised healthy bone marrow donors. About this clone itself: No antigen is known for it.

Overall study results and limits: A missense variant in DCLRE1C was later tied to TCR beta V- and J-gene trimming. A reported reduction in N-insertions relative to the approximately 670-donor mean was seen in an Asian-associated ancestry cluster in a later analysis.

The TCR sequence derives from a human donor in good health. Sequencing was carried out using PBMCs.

The CDR3: CASSPKQGYEQYF. The CDR3 DNA follows: TGTGCCAGCTCACCAAAGCAGGGCTACGAGCAGTACTTC. The V and J genes are TRBV18 and TRBJ2-7; possibly TRBD1 for D (5 bases). Trimming stripped 2 bases from V and 3 bases from J, with 8 bases between. From germline, CDR1 is KGHSH and CDR2 LQKENI. CDR3 length: 13 residues.